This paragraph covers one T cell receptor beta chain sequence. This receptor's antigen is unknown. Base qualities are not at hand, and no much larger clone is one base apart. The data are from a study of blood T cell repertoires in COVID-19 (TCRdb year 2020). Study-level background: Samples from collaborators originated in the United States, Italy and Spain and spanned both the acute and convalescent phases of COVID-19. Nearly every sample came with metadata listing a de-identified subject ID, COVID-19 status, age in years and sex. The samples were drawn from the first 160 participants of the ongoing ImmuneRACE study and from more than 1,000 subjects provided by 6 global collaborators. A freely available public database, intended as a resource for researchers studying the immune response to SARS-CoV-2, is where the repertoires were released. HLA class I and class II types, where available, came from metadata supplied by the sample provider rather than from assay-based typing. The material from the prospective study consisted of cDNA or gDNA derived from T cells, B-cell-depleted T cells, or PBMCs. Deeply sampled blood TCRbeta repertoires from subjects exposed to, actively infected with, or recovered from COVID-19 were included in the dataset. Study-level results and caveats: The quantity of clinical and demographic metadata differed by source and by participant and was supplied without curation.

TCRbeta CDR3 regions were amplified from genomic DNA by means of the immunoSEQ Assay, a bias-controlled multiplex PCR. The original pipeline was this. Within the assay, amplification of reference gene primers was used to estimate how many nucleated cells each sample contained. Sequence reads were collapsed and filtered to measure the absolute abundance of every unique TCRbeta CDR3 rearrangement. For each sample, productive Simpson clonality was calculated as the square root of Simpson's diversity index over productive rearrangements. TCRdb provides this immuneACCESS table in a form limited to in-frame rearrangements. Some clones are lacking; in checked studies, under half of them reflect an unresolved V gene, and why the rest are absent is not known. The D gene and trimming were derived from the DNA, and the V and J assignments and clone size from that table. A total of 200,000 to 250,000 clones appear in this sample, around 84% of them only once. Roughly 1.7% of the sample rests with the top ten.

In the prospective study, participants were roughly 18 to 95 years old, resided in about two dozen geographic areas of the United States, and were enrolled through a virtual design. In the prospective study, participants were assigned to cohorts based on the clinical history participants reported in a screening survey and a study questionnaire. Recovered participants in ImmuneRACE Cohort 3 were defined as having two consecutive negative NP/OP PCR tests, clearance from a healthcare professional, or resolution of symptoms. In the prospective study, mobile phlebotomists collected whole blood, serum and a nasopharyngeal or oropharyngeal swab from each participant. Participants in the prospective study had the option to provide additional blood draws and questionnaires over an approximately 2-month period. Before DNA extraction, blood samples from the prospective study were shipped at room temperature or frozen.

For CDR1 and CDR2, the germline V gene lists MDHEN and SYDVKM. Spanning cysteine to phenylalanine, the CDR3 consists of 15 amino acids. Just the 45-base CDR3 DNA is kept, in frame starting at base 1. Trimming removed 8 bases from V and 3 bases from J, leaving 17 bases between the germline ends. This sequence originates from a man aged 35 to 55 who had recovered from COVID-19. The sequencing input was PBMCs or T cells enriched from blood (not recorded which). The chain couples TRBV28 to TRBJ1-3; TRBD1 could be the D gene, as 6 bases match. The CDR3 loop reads CASLTQAGVGNTIYF. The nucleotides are TGTGCCAGCCTCACCCAGGCAGGGGTTGGAAACACCATATATTTT.